These T cell receptor beta chains were read from a single sample in a study of blood T cells in healthy people across ages. TCRdb re-analysed the 5' RACE reads in MiXCR, keeping a single row per CDR3 protein. Counted here are about 970,000 distinct CDR3 sequences, just over 50% occurring once; the ten biggest clones make up around 21%. Sample: blood. These receptor sequences come from a woman in her sixties in good health. CDR3s include the opening cysteine and the closing phenylalanine or tryptophan. Fields, in order: J gene, clone size, D gene, V gene, CDR3 protein, CDR3 DNA. The D gene is left open where the match is weak. Size tells how often a clone was seen (once, few, many) or the class of an expanded clone, and some rows leave it out.

>TRBJ1-1|NA|NA|TRBV27
CASSPQRGRAEAFF
TGTGCCAGCAGTCCCCAAAGGGGTAGGGCTGAAGCTTTCTTT
>TRBJ2-1|few|TRBD2|TRBV20-1
CSVEGGRGYNEQFF
TGCAGTGTTGAAGGCGGGAGGGGATACAATGAGCAGTTCTTC
>TRBJ2-1|few|NA|TRBV7-8
CASSWWARTPNNEQFF
TGTGCCAGCAGCTGGTGGGCACGGACACCCAACAATGAGCAGTTCTTC
>TRBJ2-3|few|NA|TRBV7-2
CASSLARHPTDTQYF
TGTGCCAGCAGCTTAGCGAGGCACCCCACAGATACGCAGTATTTT
>TRBJ2-7|once|TRBD1|TRBV20-1
CSARIGTGEYF
TGCAGTGCTAGAATTGGTACAGGGGAGTACTTC
>TRBJ2-3|few|TRBD1|TRBV28
CASRGQGRDTQYF
TGTGCCAGCCGCGGACAGGGACGGGATACGCAGTATTTT
>TRBJ2-1|NA|TRBD2|TRBV4-3
CASSPGTIAGGPHEQFF
TGCGCCAGCAGCCCAGGGACTATAGCGGGAGGGCCCCATGAGCAGTTCTTC
>TRBJ2-1|few|TRBD2|TRBV7-9
CASSSDLAGTSYNEQFF
TGTGCCAGCAGCTCCGATCTAGCGGGCACCTCCTACAATGAGCAGTTCTTC
>TRBJ2-7|NA|TRBD2|TRBV7-9
CASSPRAVAGAYEQYF
TGTGCCAGCAGCCCTAGAGCAGTAGCGGGAGCCTACGAGCAGTACTTC
>TRBJ2-1|NA|TRBD2|TRBV27
CASTYRGSSYNEQFF
TGTGCCAGCACCTATCGCGGGAGCTCCTACAATGAGCAGTTCTTC
>TRBJ2-3|NA|TRBD2|TRBV7-8
CASSLARGAADTQYF
TGTGCCAGCAGCTTAGCGCGGGGGGCTGCAGATACGCAGTATTTT